The source of this T cell receptor (beta chain) is a study of CXCR3-negative and CXCR3-positive naive CD8 T cells. Study-level points and caveats: Similar TRBV-TRBJ usage was seen in naive cells (both CXCR3-negative and CXCR3-positive), but memory cells differed. Hydrophobicity of TRB CDR3s was greater in CXCR3-positive naive cells than in CXCR3-negative naive cells. Both naive subsets had comparably high diversity; memory CD8+ cells much lower.

Naive CD8+ T cells carried a CD45RO-CCR7+CD27+CD95- phenotype. This CDR3 has 14 amino acids. The germline V gene encodes CDR1 MNHEY and CDR2 SMNVEV (reference sequence). The TRB libraries of cDNA were built by UMI-labeled 5' RACE. TCRdb processed the 5' RACE reads again and assigns one entry to each CDR3 protein, with no DNA. The specimen's table records 85,000 to 120,000 distinct CDR3 sequences. As for this clonotype: Antigen: not known.

The sample consisted of naive CXCR3+ CD8+ T cells from blood. As to subset: CD45RO-CCR7+CD27+CD95- naive CD8+ T cells expressing CXCR3 (TNR3+). The chain links TRBV27 to TRBJ1-2; TCRdb reports TRBD1, a call that lacks DNA to check it against. The clonotype originates from a human donor in good health. Some clones in this sample may be carry-over from other donors' samples. The CDR3 sequence: CASSSQGAGHGYTF.